This is a list of T cell receptor beta chains from one sample in a study of T cells in Graves' hyperthyroidism and ophthalmopathy. In TCRdb, the multiplex PCR reads were re-called with MiXCR into one record per CDR3 protein. The sample lists about 560,000 distinct CDR3 sequences; approximately 15% were seen once. Material: blood. Receptors were obtained from a woman under 30 with Graves' hyperthyroidism. Both conserved end residues are part of each CDR3. D genes are given only for firm matches. Rows may omit the clone size; those that give it use once, few, many or a size class.

clone_size: few; d_call: -; v_call: TRBV24-1; j_call: TRBJ1-2; cdr3_aa: CATSDFSYGYTF; cdr3_nt: TGTGCCACCAGTGATTTCAGTTATGGCTACACCTTC
clone_size: few; d_call: TRBD1; v_call: TRBV11-2; j_call: TRBJ2-1; cdr3_aa: CASSSRDRGRFEQFF; cdr3_nt: TGTGCCAGCAGCTCCCGGGACAGGGGGCGATTTGAGCAGTTCTTC
clone_size: few; d_call: -; v_call: TRBV2; j_call: TRBJ2-4; cdr3_aa: CASSVHGNEGKNIQYF; cdr3_nt: TGTGCCAGCAGTGTTCACGGGAATGAGGGCAAAAACATTCAGTACTTC
clone_size: many; d_call: -; v_call: TRBV5-1; j_call: TRBJ2-7; cdr3_aa: CASRHLGRIGEQYF; cdr3_nt: TGCGCCAGCAGACACCTGGGACGGATTGGCGAGCAGTACTTC
clone_size: -; d_call: TRBD1; v_call: TRBV29-1; j_call: TRBJ2-5; cdr3_aa: CSVERTGRLGGQYF; cdr3_nt: TGCAGCGTTGAACGGACAGGGCGCCTAGGTGGACAGTACTTC
clone_size: many; d_call: -; v_call: TRBV7-9; j_call: TRBJ1-1; cdr3_aa: CASSLGRINEAFF; cdr3_nt: TGTGCCAGCAGCTTGGGACGAATTAATGAAGCTTTCTTT
clone_size: many; d_call: -; v_call: TRBV3-1; j_call: TRBJ1-2; cdr3_aa: CASSQEWAGTNYGYTF; cdr3_nt: TGTGCCAGCAGCCAAGAATGGGCAGGGACTAACTATGGCTACACCTTC
clone_size: -; d_call: -; v_call: TRBV6-1; j_call: TRBJ1-3; cdr3_aa: CASSPDISGGNTIYF; cdr3_nt: TGTGCCAGCAGCCCCGACATTTCTGGTGGAAACACCATATATTTT
clone_size: few; d_call: TRBD1; v_call: TRBV25-1; j_call: TRBJ2-1; cdr3_aa: CASSEYGTGGNEQFF; cdr3_nt: TGTGCCAGCAGTGAATATGGGACAGGGGGCAATGAGCAGTTCTTC
clone_size: many; d_call: -; v_call: TRBV2; j_call: TRBJ2-3; cdr3_aa: CASSGFRYRVKTDTQYF; cdr3_nt: TGTGCCAGCAGTGGATTCCGCTACAGGGTTAAAACAGATACGCAGTATTTT
clone_size: once; d_call: TRBD2; v_call: TRBV7-9; j_call: TRBJ2-7; cdr3_aa: CASRPSGGPSYNEQYF; cdr3_nt: TGTGCCAGCAGACCAAGCGGGGGTCCCTCCTACAATGAGCAGTACTTC
clone_size: -; d_call: -; v_call: TRBV5-1; j_call: TRBJ1-6; cdr3_aa: CASSSSGQYNSPLHF; cdr3_nt: TGCGCCAGCAGCTCGTCGGGACAATATAATTCACCCCTCCACTTT
clone_size: -; d_call: -; v_call: TRBV24-1; j_call: TRBJ1-1; cdr3_aa: CATSAGVGTEAFF; cdr3_nt: TGTGCCACCAGTGCAGGGGTCGGCACTGAAGCTTTCTTT
clone_size: -; d_call: TRBD1; v_call: TRBV5-1; j_call: TRBJ2-5; cdr3_aa: CASSGKQGQETQYF; cdr3_nt: TGCGCCAGCAGCGGAAAACAGGGGCAAGAGACCCAGTACTTC
clone_size: few; d_call: -; v_call: TRBV5-1; j_call: TRBJ2-7; cdr3_aa: CASSGTLTYEQYF; cdr3_nt: TGCGCCAGCAGCGGGACTTTGACCTACGAGCAGTACTTC
clone_size: few; d_call: -; v_call: TRBV20-1; j_call: TRBJ1-2; cdr3_aa: CSASSRTRGYTF; cdr3_nt: TGCAGTGCTAGTTCTCGTACCCGTGGCTACACCTTC
clone_size: -; d_call: -; v_call: TRBV7-9; j_call: TRBJ1-1; cdr3_aa: CASSLREANTEASF; cdr3_nt: TGTGCCAGCAGCTTGCGGGAGGCGAACACTGAAGCTTCCTTT
clone_size: -; d_call: TRBD1; v_call: TRBV2; j_call: TRBJ1-5; cdr3_aa: CASGTDRNQPQHF; cdr3_nt: TGTGCCAGCGGGACAGACAGAAATCAGCCCCAGCATTTT
clone_size: few; d_call: TRBD2; v_call: TRBV24-1; j_call: TRBJ2-7; cdr3_aa: CATSDPGGDREQYF; cdr3_nt: TGTGCCACCAGTGACCCGGGAGGAGATCGCGAGCAGTACTTC
clone_size: many; d_call: -; v_call: TRBV11-2; j_call: TRBJ1-5; cdr3_aa: CASSRLGDWSNQPQHF; cdr3_nt: TGTGCCAGCAGCCGATTGGGGGATTGGAGCAATCAGCCCCAGCATTTT
clone_size: -; d_call: -; v_call: TRBV19; j_call: TRBJ2-7; cdr3_aa: CASSKSYRDNYEQYF; cdr3_nt: TGTGCCAGTAGTAAAAGCTACCGGGACAACTACGAGCAGTACTTC
clone_size: few; d_call: -; v_call: TRBV10-3; j_call: TRBJ1-6; cdr3_aa: CAISEQQGLSYNSPLHF; cdr3_nt: TGTGCCATCAGTGAGCAACAGGGACTCTCCTATAATTCACCCCTCCACTTT
clone_size: few; d_call: -; v_call: TRBV24-1; j_call: TRBJ2-1; cdr3_aa: CATSDSGHSYNEQFF; cdr3_nt: TGTGCCACCAGTGATTCTGGACATTCGTACAATGAGCAGTTCTTC
clone_size: many; d_call: -; v_call: TRBV7-2; j_call: TRBJ2-7; cdr3_aa: CASKTDGGYEQYF; cdr3_nt: TGTGCCAGCAAAACTGACGGGGGCTACGAGCAGTACTTC
clone_size: -; d_call: -; v_call: TRBV10-3; j_call: TRBJ2-4; cdr3_aa: CAISESLGQNIQYF; cdr3_nt: TGTGCCATCAGTGAGTCGCTGGGACAAAACATTCAGTACTTC
clone_size: -; d_call: -; v_call: TRBV20-1; j_call: TRBJ1-4; cdr3_aa: CSAARGLSEKLFF; cdr3_nt: TGCAGTGCGGCGCGGGGGCTGAGTGAAAAACTGTTTTTT
clone_size: many; d_call: -; v_call: TRBV20-1; j_call: TRBJ1-3; cdr3_aa: CSAAEGLRNTIYF; cdr3_nt: TGCAGTGCTGCCGAGGGGCTACGGAACACCATATATTTT
clone_size: few; d_call: TRBD1; v_call: TRBV6-1; j_call: TRBJ1-2; cdr3_aa: CASSRDRASLYGYTF; cdr3_nt: TGTGCCAGCAGCCGGGACAGGGCCTCTCTCTATGGCTACACCTTC
clone_size: once; d_call: -; v_call: TRBV18; j_call: TRBJ2-5; cdr3_aa: CASSPAAQETQYF; cdr3_nt: TGTGCCAGCTCACCAGCGGCACAAGAGACCCAGTACTTC
clone_size: many; d_call: -; v_call: TRBV6-1; j_call: TRBJ1-3; cdr3_aa: CASSEPARGPNTIYF; cdr3_nt: TGTGCCAGCAGTGAGCCCGCCCGGGGGCCGAACACCATATATTTT
clone_size: few; d_call: TRBD1; v_call: TRBV6-1; j_call: TRBJ1-4; cdr3_aa: CASSPPGTAREKLFF; cdr3_nt: TGTGCCAGCAGCCCACCTGGGACAGCAAGGGAAAAACTGTTTTTT
clone_size: few; d_call: -; v_call: TRBV7-9; j_call: TRBJ2-2; cdr3_aa: CASSLALSGIGTGELFF; cdr3_nt: TGTGCCAGCAGCTTAGCGCTTTCTGGGATTGGGACCGGGGAGCTGTTTTTT
clone_size: many; d_call: -; v_call: TRBV15; j_call: TRBJ2-3; cdr3_aa: CATSSKRSGTDTQYF; cdr3_nt: TGTGCCACCAGCAGTAAAAGGTCGGGCACAGATACGCAGTATTTT
clone_size: -; d_call: TRBD2; v_call: TRBV12-3/TRBV12-4; j_call: TRBJ2-1; cdr3_aa: CASSPDGLVGNEQFF; cdr3_nt: TGTGCCAGCAGTCCGGACGGACTAGTCGGTAATGAGCAGTTCTTC
clone_size: -; d_call: -; v_call: TRBV28; j_call: TRBJ1-1; cdr3_aa: CASSLRRFGEAFF; cdr3_nt: TGTGCCAGCAGTTTACGGCGATTCGGTGAAGCTTTCTTT
clone_size: many; d_call: TRBD2; v_call: TRBV20-1; j_call: TRBJ2-7; cdr3_aa: CSCQSGGDYEQYF; cdr3_nt: TGCAGTTGCCAAAGCGGGGGAGACTACGAGCAGTACTTC
clone_size: -; d_call: TRBD2; v_call: TRBV19; j_call: TRBJ2-1; cdr3_aa: CASSTGLAGAGEQFF; cdr3_nt: TGTGCCAGTAGTACGGGACTAGCGGGAGCCGGTGAGCAGTTCTTC
clone_size: -; d_call: -; v_call: TRBV6-2/TRBV6-3; j_call: TRBJ2-7; cdr3_aa: CASSPRGQIYEQYF; cdr3_nt: TGTGCCAGCAGTCCTCGGGGACAAATCTACGAGCAGTACTTC
clone_size: few; d_call: -; v_call: TRBV19; j_call: TRBJ2-7; cdr3_aa: CASSIAGVPLEQYF; cdr3_nt: TGTGCCAGTAGTATAGCGGGGGTGCCCCTCGAGCAGTACTTC
clone_size: few; d_call: -; v_call: TRBV12-3/TRBV12-4; j_call: TRBJ2-7; cdr3_aa: CASSSVESVDEQYF; cdr3_nt: TGTGCCAGCAGTTCCGTAGAATCAGTAGACGAGCAGTACTTC
clone_size: many; d_call: -; v_call: TRBV28; j_call: TRBJ1-2; cdr3_aa: CASSPLTAYTEGYTF; cdr3_nt: TGTGCCAGCAGTCCCCTGACAGCCTACACCGAAGGCTACACCTTC
clone_size: -; d_call: -; v_call: TRBV7-2; j_call: TRBJ2-1; cdr3_aa: CASSLVGTRYNEQFF; cdr3_nt: TGTGCCAGCAGCTTAGTTGGGACCCGCTACAATGAGCAGTTCTTC